A selection of T cell receptor beta chains follows, all from one sample in a study of T cells in Graves' hyperthyroidism and ophthalmopathy. Via MiXCR, TCRdb re-called the multiplex PCR reads, giving one row per CDR3 protein. This table holds 480,000 or so distinct CDR3 sequences, approximately 15% found once. The material sequenced was blood. The receptors were sampled from a woman in her late teens or twenties with Graves' hyperthyroidism. The CDR3 runs from the conserved cysteine through the conserved F or W. A D gene is named only where the DNA matches it firmly. Part of the rows lack a size; the others show once, few, many or a class for expanded clones.

V gene: TRBV28; J gene: TRBJ1-4; clone size: .; D gene: .; CDR3 DNA: TGTGCCAGCAGTTTTTACAGAAGGGAAAAACTGTTTTTT; CDR3 protein: CASSFYRREKLFF
V gene: TRBV19; J gene: TRBJ1-3; clone size: many; D gene: .; CDR3 DNA: TGTGCCAGTAGTATAGATTTAGGAAACACCATATATTTT; CDR3 protein: CASSIDLGNTIYF
V gene: TRBV19; J gene: TRBJ2-1; clone size: few; D gene: .; CDR3 DNA: TGTGCCAGTAGTATATTAGGCGGCCGCTCCTACAATGAGCAGTTCTTC; CDR3 protein: CASSILGGRSYNEQFF
V gene: TRBV12-3/TRBV12-4; J gene: TRBJ1-2; clone size: few; D gene: .; CDR3 DNA: TGTGCCAGCAGTTTGGGGCTGTCCTTTTATGGCTACACCTTC; CDR3 protein: CASSLGLSFYGYTF
V gene: TRBV5-1; J gene: TRBJ1-1; clone size: .; D gene: .; CDR3 DNA: TGCGCCAGCAGCTTGGGCGGGAAGAACACTGAAGCTTTCTTT; CDR3 protein: CASSLGGKNTEAFF
V gene: TRBV9; J gene: TRBJ2-1; clone size: many; D gene: TRBD2; CDR3 DNA: TGTGCCAGCAGCGACGGGACTAGCCTTTCGAATGAGCAGTTCTTC; CDR3 protein: CASSDGTSLSNEQFF
V gene: TRBV19; J gene: TRBJ2-3; clone size: .; D gene: TRBD2; CDR3 DNA: TGTGCCAGTAGTAAGCTAGCGGGAGGGCCAGATACGCAGTATTTT; CDR3 protein: CASSKLAGGPDTQYF
V gene: TRBV30; J gene: TRBJ2-1; clone size: .; D gene: .; CDR3 DNA: TGTGCCTGGAGTGGCGGAGAGAATGAGCAGTTCTTC; CDR3 protein: CAWSGGENEQFF
V gene: TRBV20-1; J gene: TRBJ2-2; clone size: many; D gene: .; CDR3 DNA: TGCAGTGCTAGAAGGACAAGGGAAACCGGGGAGCTGTTTTTT; CDR3 protein: CSARRTRETGELFF
V gene: TRBV28; J gene: TRBJ2-1; clone size: many; D gene: TRBD2; CDR3 DNA: TGTGCCAGCAGTTTGGGAGCGGGAGGGGTCTACAATGAGCAGTTCTTC; CDR3 protein: CASSLGAGGVYNEQFF
V gene: TRBV7-8; J gene: TRBJ2-1; clone size: few; D gene: TRBD2; CDR3 DNA: TGTGCCAGCAGCTTAGCGCAGCGGGGTGAGCAGTTCTTC; CDR3 protein: CASSLAQRGEQFF
V gene: TRBV30; J gene: TRBJ1-1; clone size: many; D gene: TRBD1; CDR3 DNA: TGTGCCTCAGGGACAGGGGAAGCTTTCTTT; CDR3 protein: CASGTGEAFF
V gene: TRBV28; J gene: TRBJ2-2; clone size: many; D gene: .; CDR3 DNA: TGTGCCAGCAGATTCCAGGGTATCTCCGGGGAGCTGTTTTTT; CDR3 protein: CASRFQGISGELFF
V gene: TRBV12-3/TRBV12-4; J gene: TRBJ2-1; clone size: many; D gene: .; CDR3 DNA: TGTGCCAGCAAACCCTTGGCGGGCTCCTACAATGAGCAGTTCTTC; CDR3 protein: CASKPLAGSYNEQFF
V gene: TRBV27; J gene: TRBJ1-3; clone size: many; D gene: .; CDR3 DNA: TGTGCCAGCAGTCGCTCGGTTGACTCTGGAAACACCATATATTTT; CDR3 protein: CASSRSVDSGNTIYF
V gene: TRBV20-1; J gene: TRBJ1-6; clone size: many; D gene: .; CDR3 DNA: TGCAGTGCTCCCCCCCATGGGGCTGGTAATTCACCCCTCCACTTT; CDR3 protein: CSAPPHGAGNSPLHF
V gene: TRBV6-2/TRBV6-3; J gene: TRBJ2-7; clone size: many; D gene: .; CDR3 DNA: TGTGCCAGCAGTTACTCCGGAGAGTGGGGTTACGAGCAGTACTTC; CDR3 protein: CASSYSGEWGYEQYF
V gene: TRBV30; J gene: TRBJ2-3; clone size: .; D gene: TRBD2; CDR3 DNA: TGTGCCTGGAGTGTACTCCGGACTAGCGGGAGCACAGATACGCAGTATTTT; CDR3 protein: CAWSVLRTSGSTDTQYF
V gene: TRBV20-1; J gene: TRBJ1-2; clone size: many; D gene: .; CDR3 DNA: TGCAGTGCCCTTTTTCGCGGCTACACCTTC; CDR3 protein: CSALFRGYTF
V gene: TRBV10-2; J gene: TRBJ1-1; clone size: many; D gene: .; CDR3 DNA: TGCGCCAGCAGTGACCCAGGAAGGGGGGGAAGGAACACTGAAGCTTTCTTT; CDR3 protein: CASSDPGRGGRNTEAFF
V gene: TRBV6-1; J gene: TRBJ2-2; clone size: many; D gene: TRBD2; CDR3 DNA: TGTGCCACTCGCGGACTAGCCGAGAACACCGGGGAGCTGTTTTTT; CDR3 protein: CATRGLAENTGELFF
V gene: TRBV19; J gene: TRBJ1-1; clone size: .; D gene: TRBD1; CDR3 DNA: TGTGCCAGTAGCCAAGGACAGGCCAACACTGAAGCTTTCTTT; CDR3 protein: CASSQGQANTEAFF
V gene: TRBV12-3/TRBV12-4; J gene: TRBJ1-1; clone size: .; D gene: TRBD1; CDR3 DNA: TGTGCCAGCAGTTCGACAGGGGGCGGTACAACTGAAGCTTTCTTT; CDR3 protein: CASSSTGGGTTEAFF
V gene: TRBV2; J gene: TRBJ2-3; clone size: many; D gene: .; CDR3 DNA: TGTGCCAGCACTGGGGCGGCCTCTAGCACAGATACGCAGTATTTT; CDR3 protein: CASTGAASSTDTQYF
V gene: TRBV19; J gene: TRBJ2-2; clone size: many; D gene: TRBD2; CDR3 DNA: TGTGCCCCCCTAGGCGGGACTAGCGGGAGAAGGAACACCGGGGAGCTGTTTTTT; CDR3 protein: CAPLGGTSGRRNTGELFF
V gene: TRBV29-1; J gene: TRBJ1-1; clone size: many; D gene: .; CDR3 DNA: TGCAGCGTTGCCTCCCCTTTCGCAAGCGGGAACACTGAAGCTTTCTTT; CDR3 protein: CSVASPFASGNTEAFF
V gene: TRBV7-9; J gene: TRBJ2-1; clone size: .; D gene: TRBD2; CDR3 DNA: TGTGCCAGCAGCGTCCAACTAGCGGGAGGTTTTAATGAGCAGTTCTTC; CDR3 protein: CASSVQLAGGFNEQFF
V gene: TRBV7-3; J gene: TRBJ2-7; clone size: .; D gene: TRBD1; CDR3 DNA: TGTGCCAGCAGCTTAAGGGGAGGGACAGGGACCTACGAGCAGTACTTC; CDR3 protein: CASSLRGGTGTYEQYF
V gene: TRBV24-1; J gene: TRBJ2-3; clone size: many; D gene: .; CDR3 DNA: TGTGCCACCAGTAGGCGGGCCACAGATACGCAGTATTTT; CDR3 protein: CATSRRATDTQYF
V gene: TRBV10-3; J gene: TRBJ2-1; clone size: many; D gene: TRBD2; CDR3 DNA: TGTGCCATGACTAGCGGGGGGTCCTACAATGAGCAGTTCTTC; CDR3 protein: CAMTSGGSYNEQFF
V gene: TRBV29-1; J gene: TRBJ2-7; clone size: many; D gene: TRBD1; CDR3 DNA: TGCAGCGTCCTATCCGGGACAGGGGTTTCCGAGCAGTACTTC; CDR3 protein: CSVLSGTGVSEQYF
V gene: TRBV24-1; J gene: TRBJ2-5; clone size: few; D gene: TRBD1; CDR3 DNA: TGTGCCACCAGTGATCCAGGAACAGGGGGGGAGACCCAGTACTTC; CDR3 protein: CATSDPGTGGETQYF
V gene: TRBV7-3; J gene: TRBJ2-3; clone size: few; D gene: TRBD2; CDR3 DNA: TGTGCCAGCAGCGGGACTAGCGGGACCTCAGATACGCAGTATTTT; CDR3 protein: CASSGTSGTSDTQYF
V gene: TRBV6-1; J gene: TRBJ2-3; clone size: .; D gene: .; CDR3 DNA: TGTGCCAGCAGTGAGGAGGGACAGATCACAGATACGCAGTATTTC; CDR3 protein: CASSEEGQITDTQYF
V gene: TRBV18; J gene: TRBJ1-1; clone size: few; D gene: .; CDR3 DNA: TGTGCCAGCTCTCCCGAGGACTGGAACACTGAAGCTTTCTTT; CDR3 protein: CASSPEDWNTEAFF
V gene: TRBV7-9; J gene: TRBJ2-7; clone size: many; D gene: TRBD1; CDR3 DNA: TGTGCCAGCGGTCCGAACGGGACAGCGCGGCTCTACGAGCAGTACTTC; CDR3 protein: CASGPNGTARLYEQYF
V gene: TRBV5-1; J gene: TRBJ2-3; clone size: many; D gene: .; CDR3 DNA: TGCGCCAGCAGCGCAGACGGTGCAGGGTTGAGAGATACGCAGTATTTT; CDR3 protein: CASSADGAGLRDTQYF
V gene: TRBV30; J gene: TRBJ2-3; clone size: many; D gene: .; CDR3 DNA: TGTGCCTGGAGTGCTTTAGGATCCGATACGCAGTATTTT; CDR3 protein: CAWSALGSDTQYF
V gene: TRBV27; J gene: TRBJ2-1; clone size: many; D gene: .; CDR3 DNA: TGTGCCAGCAGTTTAAAACCGGGGAGGGGGTACAATGAGCAGTTCTTC; CDR3 protein: CASSLKPGRGYNEQFF
V gene: TRBV2; J gene: TRBJ1-5; clone size: many; D gene: TRBD1; CDR3 DNA: TGTGCCAGCACCGGGACAGCGTTTAATCAGCCCCAGCATTTT; CDR3 protein: CASTGTAFNQPQHF
V gene: TRBV6-5; J gene: TRBJ1-1; clone size: many; D gene: .; CDR3 DNA: TGTGCCAGCAGTTACGGATGGCAGATGAACACTGAAGCTTTCTTT; CDR3 protein: CASSYGWQMNTEAFF
V gene: TRBV7-9; J gene: TRBJ1-2; clone size: few; D gene: .; CDR3 DNA: TGTGCCAGCAGCCCAAGCGGCTCCCTTGGCTATGGCTACACCTTC; CDR3 protein: CASSPSGSLGYGYTF
V gene: TRBV6-1; J gene: TRBJ2-1; clone size: many; D gene: TRBD2; CDR3 DNA: TGTGCCAGCAGTTCGGGACTACGCAATGAGCAGTTCTTC; CDR3 protein: CASSSGLRNEQFF
V gene: TRBV20-1; J gene: TRBJ1-1; clone size: few; D gene: TRBD1; CDR3 DNA: TGCAGTGCCCCAGGGGGGGCTGAGGAAGCTTTCTTT; CDR3 protein: CSAPGGAEEAFF
V gene: TRBV19; J gene: TRBJ2-1; clone size: many; D gene: TRBD2; CDR3 DNA: TGTGCCAGTAGCCGGCTGGGGCTAGCGGGTGATGAGCAGTTCTTC; CDR3 protein: CASSRLGLAGDEQFF
V gene: TRBV19; J gene: TRBJ1-1; clone size: many; D gene: .; CDR3 DNA: TGTGCCAGCCGTTTCCAAGGAGGTGTGAACACTGAAGCTTTCTTT; CDR3 protein: CASRFQGGVNTEAFF
V gene: TRBV19; J gene: TRBJ1-2; clone size: .; D gene: .; CDR3 DNA: TGTGCCAGTAGTATTGTAGGCTTGAACTATGGCTACACCTTC; CDR3 protein: CASSIVGLNYGYTF
V gene: TRBV5-1; J gene: TRBJ1-6; clone size: many; D gene: .; CDR3 DNA: TGCGCCAGCAGCTTGGGGTCCCGGACGGCCGAGGCACCCCTCCACTTT; CDR3 protein: CASSLGSRTAEAPLHF
V gene: TRBV27; J gene: TRBJ2-6; clone size: .; D gene: .; CDR3 DNA: TGTGCCAGTCAGAATAGGCTAGCGCGTTACTCTGGGGCCAACGTCCTGACTTTC; CDR3 protein: CASQNRLARYSGANVLTF
V gene: TRBV7-3; J gene: TRBJ2-2; clone size: .; D gene: .; CDR3 DNA: TGTGCCAGCAGCTTAACGGTCCGAGCCACCGGGGAGCTGTTTTTT; CDR3 protein: CASSLTVRATGELFF
V gene: TRBV2; J gene: TRBJ1-1; clone size: .; D gene: .; CDR3 DNA: .; CDR3 protein: CASLGQPYEQYFGPGTEAFF
V gene: TRBV5-1; J gene: TRBJ2-1; clone size: many; D gene: .; CDR3 DNA: TGCGCCAGCAGCTTGGTGGTCGGGATCTCGAACAATGAGCAGTTCTTC; CDR3 protein: CASSLVVGISNNEQFF
V gene: TRBV27; J gene: TRBJ1-6; clone size: few; D gene: .; CDR3 DNA: TGTGCCAGCAGTTTATCGCCTCTCGCTTCACCCCTCCACTTT; CDR3 protein: CASSLSPLASPLHF
V gene: TRBV30; J gene: TRBJ1-1; clone size: many; D gene: .; CDR3 DNA: TGTGCCTGGAGTGAGGGGCCACAGAAAGGCCCTGAAGCTTTCTTT; CDR3 protein: CAWSEGPQKGPEAFF
V gene: TRBV12-3/TRBV12-4; J gene: TRBJ2-7; clone size: many; D gene: TRBD2; CDR3 DNA: TGTGCCAGCAGTTTAGGCGGGAGGGTCCACGAGCAGTACTTC; CDR3 protein: CASSLGGRVHEQYF
V gene: TRBV7-9; J gene: TRBJ2-2; clone size: .; D gene: .; CDR3 DNA: TGTGCCCTACGGGGGCGGACGAACACCGGGGAGCTGTTTTTT; CDR3 protein: CALRGRTNTGELFF
V gene: TRBV20-1; J gene: TRBJ2-1; clone size: many; D gene: TRBD2; CDR3 DNA: TGCAGTGCTAGAGAGTTCGGGACTAGCTCCTACAATGAGCAGTTCTTC; CDR3 protein: CSAREFGTSSYNEQFF
V gene: TRBV12-3/TRBV12-4; J gene: TRBJ1-5; clone size: many; D gene: .; CDR3 DNA: TGTGCCAGCAGTGACTCCGATAGCAATCAGCCCCAGCATTTT; CDR3 protein: CASSDSDSNQPQHF
V gene: TRBV14; J gene: TRBJ2-2; clone size: .; D gene: .; CDR3 DNA: TGTGCCAGCAGCCAAGCAATGTGGGCCGGGGAGCTGTTTTTT; CDR3 protein: CASSQAMWAGELFF